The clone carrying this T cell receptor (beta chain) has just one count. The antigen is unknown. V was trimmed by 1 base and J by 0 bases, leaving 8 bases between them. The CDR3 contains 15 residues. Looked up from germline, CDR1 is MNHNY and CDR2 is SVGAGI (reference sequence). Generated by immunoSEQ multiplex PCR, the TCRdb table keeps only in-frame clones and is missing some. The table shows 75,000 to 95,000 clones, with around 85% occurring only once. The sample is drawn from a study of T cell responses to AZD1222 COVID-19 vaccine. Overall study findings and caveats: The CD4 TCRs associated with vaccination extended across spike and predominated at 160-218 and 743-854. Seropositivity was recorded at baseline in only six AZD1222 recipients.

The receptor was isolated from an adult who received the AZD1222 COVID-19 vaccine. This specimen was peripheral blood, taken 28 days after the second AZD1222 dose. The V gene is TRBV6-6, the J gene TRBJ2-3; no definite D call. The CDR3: CASSYYKASTDTQYF. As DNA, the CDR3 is TGTGCCAGCAGTTACTATAAAGCCAGCACAGATACGCAGTATTTT.